The 2 T cell receptor beta chains listed next were all sequenced from one sample in a study of T cell responses to AZD1222 COVID-19 vaccine. Here immunoSEQ multiplex PCR was the method, and the copy in TCRdb shows in-frame clones only, minus some. The table has 150,000 to 200,000 clones, 90% to 95% seen once. Source: peripheral blood, taken on day 0 of AZD1222 vaccination. The receptors stem from an adult in good health.

The chain has TRBV27 and TRBJ2-7, with 7 bases matching TRBD2. After removal of 6 bases from V and 5 bases from J, the junction contained 10 bases not matched to a gene. The CDR3 is made up of 14 amino acids. From germline, CDR1 is MNHEY and CDR2 SMNVEV (reference sequence). CDR3 nucleotides: TGTGCCAGCAGCCCTGGAGCGGGAAGGCACGAGCAGTACTTC. Protein sequence: CASSPGAGRHEQYF.

This chain connects TRBV28 to TRBJ2-1, with a tentative D call TRBD1 (6 bases). Per germline, CDR1 MDHEN and CDR2 SYDVKM. The CDR3 covers 15 residues. V dropped 4 bases and J dropped 1 base, with 11 bases sitting between them. CDR3 coding DNA: TGTGCCAGCAGTTCCAGTAGGGGGTCCTACAATGAGCAGTTCTTC. This codes for CASSSSRGSYNEQFF.